These T cell receptor beta chains were read from a single sample in a study of cytomegalovirus exposure and HLA in healthy donors. TCRdb's copy holds only in-frame clones and misses some; the assay was immunoSEQ multiplex PCR. The sample carries 96,000 or so clones, approximately 74% recorded once. The sequenced material came from PBMCs. All receptors come from a woman aged 70-85 years in good health and CMV-seropositive. Each CDR3 is given with its conserved first and last residue. A D gene is named only where the DNA matches it firmly. Rows give clone size only sometimes, using once, few, many, or a class for an expanded clone.

J gene	D gene	V gene	CDR3 length	clone size	CDR3 DNA	CDR3 protein
TRBJ2-7	TRBD1	TRBV18	15	-	TGTGCCAGCTCTCCCCCCGGGACAGGGATCTACGAGCAGTACTTC	CASSPPGTGIYEQYF
TRBJ2-7	-	TRBV2	12	-	TGTGCCAGCACCAGGGGAAGCCACGAGCAGTACTTC	CASTRGSHEQYF
TRBJ1-3	TRBD1	TRBV5-1	17	-	TGCGCCAGCAGCCAAACAGGGGTGAGGGCCTCTGGAAACACCATATATTTT	CASSQTGVRASGNTIYF
TRBJ1-1	TRBD1	TRBV27	16	few	TGTGCCACCACCCGTCATACAGGGGGTCCGAACACTGAAGCTTTCTTT	CATTRHTGGPNTEAFF
TRBJ2-1	-	TRBV11-3	13	-	TGTGCCAGCAGCTCAAACAGTTGGAATGAGCAGTTCTTC	CASSSNSWNEQFF
TRBJ1-2	-	TRBV28	15	-	TGTGCCAGCACTTTTGGGTCAGGTCCTGACTATGGCTACACCTTC	CASTFGSGPDYGYTF
TRBJ2-1	-	TRBV28	16	-	TGTGCCAGCAGTTCTGCCGGGACGGGAGCCTACAATGAGCAGTTCTTC	CASSSAGTGAYNEQFF
TRBJ2-1	-	TRBV7-2	14	once	TGTGCCAGCAGCTTATCCCTGGGCCACAATGAGCAGTTCTTC	CASSLSLGHNEQFF
TRBJ2-1	TRBD2	TRBV27	14	-	TGTGCCAGCATTGCCAGCGGGATATACAATGAGCAGTTCTTC	CASIASGIYNEQFF
TRBJ2-5	-	TRBV29-1	13	-	TGCAGCGTCCAACAGGGGACTCAAGAGCCCCAGTACTTC	CSVQQGTQEPQYF
TRBJ1-2	-	TRBV28	14	-	TGTGCCAGCAGCTATGGGGGGGGCGTCTATGGCTACACCTTC	CASSYGGGVYGYTF
TRBJ1-2	TRBD1	TRBV5-1	15	-	TGCGCCAGCAGCTTCGGACAGGAGCCGAACTATGGCTACACCTTC	CASSFGQEPNYGYTF
TRBJ2-2	-	TRBV27	14	-	TGTGCCAGCAGTAGAGACTGGGACACCGGGGAGCTGTTTTTT	CASSRDWDTGELFF
TRBJ2-7	TRBD2	TRBV27	15	-	TGTGCCAGCAGTCAAACGGGACTAGCGGTCTACGAGCAGTACTTC	CASSQTGLAVYEQYF
TRBJ2-2	-	TRBV6-4	13	few	TGTGCCAGCATGGGGGGATTCAACCGGGAGCTGTTTTTT	CASMGGFNRELFF
TRBJ2-2	-	TRBV7-3	17	-	TGTGCCAGCAGCTTAACTCGGGAATTCTTGAACACCGGGGAGCTGTTTTTT	CASSLTREFLNTGELFF
TRBJ1-2	TRBD1	TRBV28	18	few	TGTGCCAGCAGTTTGTCGGGACAGGGGAAACTCTCGAACTATGGCTACACCTTC	CASSLSGQGKLSNYGYTF
TRBJ2-5	TRBD1	TRBV2	14	-	TGTGCCAGCAACGCCGACAGGGGACGAGAGACCCAGTACTTC	CASNADRGRETQYF
TRBJ2-3	TRBD2	TRBV7-9	16	-	TGTGCCAGCAGCTTTGGGTCTAGCGGGGGGACAGATACGCAGTATTTT	CASSFGSSGGTDTQYF
TRBJ2-1	-	TRBV28	16	-	TGTGCCAGCAGTTTACCTCTCTGGCAGGGCAGAAATGAGCAGTTCTTC	CASSLPLWQGRNEQFF
TRBJ2-7	-	TRBV5-1	12	-	TGCGCCCGGGGTCCGCTACCCTACGAGCAGTACTTC	CARGPLPYEQYF
TRBJ2-7	-	TRBV7-8	14	-	TGTGCCAGCAGCTTAAATTCTAGGTTCTACGAGCAGTACTTC	CASSLNSRFYEQYF
TRBJ2-7	TRBD1	TRBV18	15	few	TGTGCCAGCTCACCGACAAGACAGGGGGCCGCCGAGCAGTACTTC	CASSPTRQGAAEQYF
TRBJ2-3	TRBD2	TRBV18	16	-	TGTGCCAGCTCACCACCTTCCAGCGGGAGGGCAGATACGCAGTATTTT	CASSPPSSGRADTQYF
TRBJ2-7	TRBD1	TRBV5-1	13	-	TGCGCCAGCAGCTCATGGACAGGCTTCGAGCAGTACTTC	CASSSWTGFEQYF
TRBJ2-7	TRBD2	TRBV2	14	-	TGTGCCAGCAACTCGGGACTAGCACCCACCGAGCAGTACTTC	CASNSGLAPTEQYF
TRBJ2-7	TRBD2	TRBV5-1	18	-	TGCGCCAGCAGCCTAGGACTAGCGGGAGGGCCGATAATCGACGAGCAGTACTTC	CASSLGLAGGPIIDEQYF
TRBJ2-7	-	TRBV6-1	14	-	TGTGCCAGCAGTCCCTCCGGGACACCCTACGAGCAGTACTTC	CASSPSGTPYEQYF
TRBJ1-4	-	TRBV6-1	14	-	TGTGCCAGCAGGGGCCGGCGGGGAAATGAAAAACTGTTTTTT	CASRGRRGNEKLFF
TRBJ1-2	-	TRBV7-7	15	-	TGTGCTAGCGGAAACTACCGGGAAGTTAACTATGGCTACACCTTC	CASGNYREVNYGYTF
TRBJ2-3	TRBD2	TRBV9	17	few	TGTGCCAGCAGCGTAGGTTTCGGAGCGGGACTAACAGATACGCAGTATTTT	CASSVGFGAGLTDTQYF
TRBJ2-3	-	TRBV10-3	15	once	TGTGCCATCAGCCCTACAGGGATTAGCACAGATACGCAGTATTTT	CAISPTGISTDTQYF
TRBJ2-7	TRBD2	TRBV28	19	few	TGTGCCAGCAGTTTATCTGGGCTGCACCCGGGACTAGCGCGTTACGAGCAGTACTTC	CASSLSGLHPGLARYEQYF
TRBJ2-7	-	TRBV5-1	14	few	TGCGCCAGCAGCTTGTCAGGAGGGACGTACGAGCAGTACTTC	CASSLSGGTYEQYF
TRBJ1-3	-	TRBV28	15	-	TGTGCCAGCGGGTCCCCAGGGAACTCTGGAAACACCATATATTTT	CASGSPGNSGNTIYF
TRBJ2-7	-	TRBV18	13	-	TGTGCCAGCTCACCCGGGGGAATCTACGAGCAGTACTTC	CASSPGGIYEQYF